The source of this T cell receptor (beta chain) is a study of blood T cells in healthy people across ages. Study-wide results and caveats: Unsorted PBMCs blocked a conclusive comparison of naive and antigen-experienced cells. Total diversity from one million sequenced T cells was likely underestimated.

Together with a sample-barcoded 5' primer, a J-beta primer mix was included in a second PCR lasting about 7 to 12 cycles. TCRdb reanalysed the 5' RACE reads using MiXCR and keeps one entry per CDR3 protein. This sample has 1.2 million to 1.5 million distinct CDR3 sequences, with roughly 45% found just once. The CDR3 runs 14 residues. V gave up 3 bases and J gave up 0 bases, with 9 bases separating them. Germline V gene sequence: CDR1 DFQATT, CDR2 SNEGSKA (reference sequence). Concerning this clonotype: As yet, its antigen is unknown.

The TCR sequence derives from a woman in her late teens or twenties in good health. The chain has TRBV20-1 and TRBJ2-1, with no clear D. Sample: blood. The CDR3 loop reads CSASEESSYNEQFF. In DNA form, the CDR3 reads TGCAGTGCTAGCGAGGAGAGCTCCTACAATGAGCAGTTCTTC.